A single sample gave rise to the 2 T cell receptor beta chains below, sequenced in a study of response to subunit inactivated influenza vaccine. TCRdb itself ran the RT-PCR reads through MiXCR, one entry per CDR3 protein. In the table there are about 170,000 distinct CDR3 sequences, about 12% of which are singletons. This sample was shared with a second study, whose subject was T cells expressing NK-cell markers. As reported in that work: Making the TCR beta cDNA relied on 5'RACE template switching with UMIs.

Sequencing used CD8+ T cells sorted from PBMCs, obtained about 13 days after vaccination. The receptors derive from a man in his fifties or sixties who received an inactivated influenza vaccine.

This clonotype showed up just a few times. This sequence joins TRBV7-9 and TRBJ2-1, with D uncertain. Germline V gives CDR1 SEHNR, CDR2 FQNEAQ (reference sequence). The length of the CDR3 is 14 residues. V lost 1 base, J lost 7 bases, and 11 bases lay in between. This chain's CDR3 is CASSLGLGGNEQFF. The CDR3 DNA follows: TGTGCCAGCAGCTTAGGGCTAGGCGGAAATGAGCAGTTCTTC.

The sample holds a few counts of this clonotype. J is TRBJ2-1 and V is TRBV28, with no clear D. Between the trimmed V and J ends, which lost 5 bases and 9 bases, there was a span of 11 bases. CDR1 and CDR2 (germline): MDHEN, SYDVKM. The CDR3 has 12 amino acids. The CDR3 reads CASSLEAFEQFF. The DNA for the CDR3 is TGTGCCAGCAGTCTCGAAGCTTTTGAGCAGTTCTTC.